Below, one T cell receptor beta chain is given with its context. No cognate antigen has been identified for it. It has no much larger one-base neighbor in the sample; base qualities were not kept. These data originate in a study of shared clonotypes between healthy human individuals (dated by TCRdb to the early 2020s). With regard to the full study: The cohort comprised two women and a few men aged 18 to 49 years. Per donor, three plates each were used for CD4 naive and CD4 memory, two for CD8 naive, and one for CD8 memory. Blood TCR repertoires of about five healthy adults were deeply sequenced to estimate repertoire size and the extent of clonotype sharing between individuals. Different laboratories and diverse techniques were used to prepare libraries and sequence TCR repertoires, to increase sequencing depth and limit assay-specific biases. Per donor, leukapheresis produced somewhere between about 0.9 and 9 billion PBMCs.

Results and caveats for the whole study, not just this receptor: Even with the large sequencing depth, rarefaction of the sorted-subset datasets indicated that sequencing was incomplete. The small number of donors limited the genetic and exposure-history diversity represented. Pairwise subsampling led to the expectation that sequencing depth would affect the degree of clonotype sharing among donors. Sampling was restricted to blood, and TCR repertoires in tissues likely differ from the TCR repertoires found in blood. When a handful of donors were compared, the shared fraction of clonotypes was about 5% for naive CD4, more than 3% for naive CD8, about 2.4% for memory CD4, and about 0.36% for memory CD8. Higher generation probabilities were observed for clonotypes shared by all four sorted-subset donors than for non-shared clonotypes. Larger estimated clonotype richness was generally found for naive subsets than for memory subsets.

CD8 naive samples were CD45RO-negative cells positively selected for CCR7, giving a CD45RA+CCR7+ population that excluded TemRA cells. The donors were healthy, HIV-negative adults with no recently reported acute infections or vaccinations. Only Caucasian adults living in Nashville, Tennessee, USA were represented among the donors. Blood was obtained by leukapheresis, after which PBMCs were separated by Ficoll-Histopaque density gradient centrifugation and cryopreserved in liquid nitrogen vapor phase. Purity and quantity of every magnetically sorted T cell population were checked by analytical flow cytometry. Genomic DNA was isolated from each sorted fraction and quantified by UV absorbance on a Nanodrop 2000c. TCR CDR3 regions were amplified from genomic DNA by multiplex PCR using the deep immunoSEQ assay. For each cell subset, the extracted genomic DNA was distributed evenly across all wells of several immunoSEQ 96-well plates, and each plate served as one replicate. For sorted subsets, each replicate PCR was loaded with roughly 0.2 ug genomic DNA, equivalent to 30,000 or so T cell genomes. Purified libraries were quantified with a Qubit 3.0 fluorometer, sized on a Bioanalyzer 2100, and re-quantified with the KAPA Library Quantification kit. Every immunoSEQ 96-well plate was sequenced on a separate single-read 150-cycle Illumina NextSeq 550 flow cell. Processing in the source paper ran as follows. The immunoSEQ output contained only junctional sequences without quality scores, so filtering could not match that applied to full-length reads. To assign V/J genes and CDR3, sequences were annotated against IMGT germline references using PyIR, a Python wrapper for IgBLAST v1.9. Reads were filtered out if the reads had weak V/J assignments (E-value above 1e-6), no CDR3, stop codons, out-of-frame junctions, or ambiguous translated residues. V3J clonotypes were defined as sequences sharing the same inferred V gene, J gene, and CDR3 amino acid sequence. Percentage overlap between repertoires was calculated by dividing the number of shared unique clonotypes by the size of the smaller repertoire. RTK rarefaction, the Chao1 estimator, and Recon v2.1 estimates of unobserved clonotypes were used to assess repertoire richness. For all TCRbeta clonotypes obtained by the gDNA method from four donors, generation probabilities were computed with OLGA. The immuneACCESS repertoire file appears here via TCRdb, limited to in-frame rearrangements. These files lack a portion of the clones; in checked studies, under half of the deficit traces to unresolved V genes, and the cause of the others is not known. The V and J calls and clone size were taken over from that table, and D and trimming were inferred from the DNA. The table for this sample lists more than 2 million clones; just under 95% of them were counted only once. Clones ranked in the top ten supply approximately 1.2% of the sample.

The sequence was collected from a man between 18 and 29 years old in good health. Material for sequencing was naive CD8+ T cells sorted from blood. The label giving this sample's cell subset or site can be read as: CD45RA+CCR7+.

The CDR3 protein sequence reads: CAFELDTQYF. The nucleotide sequence reads TGTGCCTTTGAGCTGGATACGCAGTATTTT. In this chain, TRBV30 is recombined with TRBJ2-3; the D gene lacks a confident call. V lost 7 bases and J lost 6 bases; the stretch between them is 8 bases long. From its cysteine to its phenylalanine, the CDR3 spans 10 amino acids. The DNA shown is the 30-base CDR3, in frame from base 1. CDR1 is given as GTSNPN and CDR2 as SVGIG, both from the germline V gene (reference sequence).